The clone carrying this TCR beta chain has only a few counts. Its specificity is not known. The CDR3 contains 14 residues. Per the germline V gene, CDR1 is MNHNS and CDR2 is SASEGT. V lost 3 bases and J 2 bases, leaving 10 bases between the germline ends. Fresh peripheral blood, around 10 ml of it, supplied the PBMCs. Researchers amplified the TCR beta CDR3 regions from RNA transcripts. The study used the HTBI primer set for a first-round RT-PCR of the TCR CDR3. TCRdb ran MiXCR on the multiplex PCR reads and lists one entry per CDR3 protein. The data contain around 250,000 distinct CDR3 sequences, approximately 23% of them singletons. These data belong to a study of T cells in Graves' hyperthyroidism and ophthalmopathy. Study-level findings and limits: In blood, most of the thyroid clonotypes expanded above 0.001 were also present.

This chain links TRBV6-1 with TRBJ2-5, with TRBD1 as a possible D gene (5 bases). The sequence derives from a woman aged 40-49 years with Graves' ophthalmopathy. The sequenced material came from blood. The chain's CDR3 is CASSDFRQQETQYF. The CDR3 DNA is TGTGCCAGCAGTGACTTCCGACAGCAAGAGACCCAGTACTTC.